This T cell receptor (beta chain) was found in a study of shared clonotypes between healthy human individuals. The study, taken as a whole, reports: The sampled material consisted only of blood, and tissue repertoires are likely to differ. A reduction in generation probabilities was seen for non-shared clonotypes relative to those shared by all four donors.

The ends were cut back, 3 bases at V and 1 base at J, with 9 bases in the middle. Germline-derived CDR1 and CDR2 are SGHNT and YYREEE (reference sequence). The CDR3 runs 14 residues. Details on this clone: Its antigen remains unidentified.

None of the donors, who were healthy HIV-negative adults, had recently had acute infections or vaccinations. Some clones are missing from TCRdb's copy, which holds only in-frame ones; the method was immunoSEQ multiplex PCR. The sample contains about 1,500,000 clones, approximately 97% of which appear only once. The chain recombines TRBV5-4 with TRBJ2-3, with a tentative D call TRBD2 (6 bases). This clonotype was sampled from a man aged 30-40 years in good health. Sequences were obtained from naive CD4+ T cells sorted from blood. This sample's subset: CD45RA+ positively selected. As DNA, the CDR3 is TGTGCCAGCAGCTCTAGCGTCCGCACAGATACGCAGTATTTT. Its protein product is CASSSSVRTDTQYF.